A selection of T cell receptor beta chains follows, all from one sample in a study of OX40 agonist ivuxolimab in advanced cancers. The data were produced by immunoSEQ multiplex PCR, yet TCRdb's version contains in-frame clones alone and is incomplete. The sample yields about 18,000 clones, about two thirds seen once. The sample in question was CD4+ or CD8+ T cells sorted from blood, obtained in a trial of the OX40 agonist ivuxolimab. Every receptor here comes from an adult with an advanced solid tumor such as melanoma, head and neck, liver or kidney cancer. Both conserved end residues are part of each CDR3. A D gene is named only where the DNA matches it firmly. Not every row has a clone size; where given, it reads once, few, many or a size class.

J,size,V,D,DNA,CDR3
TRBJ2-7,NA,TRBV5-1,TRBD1,TGCGCCAGCAGCTTCACAGGGGGAGCAGGCTACGAGCAGTACTTC,CASSFTGGAGYEQYF
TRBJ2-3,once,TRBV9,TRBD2,TGTGCCAGCAGCGTAAGTGCTAGCGGGGGCACAGATACGCAGTATTTT,CASSVSASGGTDTQYF
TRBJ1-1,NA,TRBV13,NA,TGTGCCAGCAGCCCCAGGACCCAGGGAAAAACTGAAGCTTTCTTT,CASSPRTQGKTEAFF
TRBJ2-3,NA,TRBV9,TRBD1,TGTGCCAGCAGCGTAGAAACAGGGGGCAATACGCAGTATTTT,CASSVETGGNTQYF
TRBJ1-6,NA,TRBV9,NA,TGTGCCAGCAGCGTAGCTCTCTACAGCTATCCAGACCTCTATAATTCACCCCTCCACTTT,CASSVALYSYPDLYNSPLHF
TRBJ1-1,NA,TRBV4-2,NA,TGTGCCAGCAGCCAAGGGACGGACATGAACACTGAAGCTTTCTTT,CASSQGTDMNTEAFF
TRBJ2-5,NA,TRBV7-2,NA,TGTGCCAGCAGCTTAGGGCCGGGCCCCCAAGAGACCCAGTACTTC,CASSLGPGPQETQYF
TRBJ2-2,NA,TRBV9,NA,TGTGCCAGCAGCGTAGAGCCCGGGGAGCTGTTTTTT,CASSVEPGELFF
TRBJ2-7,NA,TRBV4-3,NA,TGCGCCAGCAGCCAAGATCTGGCAGGGTTGATCTACGAGCAGTACTTC,CASSQDLAGLIYEQYF
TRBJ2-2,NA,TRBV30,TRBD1,TGTGCCTGGAGTTACCCAGGGGGACAGGGGGCGAAGACCGGGGAGCTGTTTTTT,CAWSYPGGQGAKTGELFF
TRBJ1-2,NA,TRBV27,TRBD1,TGTGCCAGCAGTTTATCTGGGCAGGGGGACTATGGCTACACCTTC,CASSLSGQGDYGYTF
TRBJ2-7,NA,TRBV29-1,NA,TGCAGCGCCATTTCCTACGAGCAGTACTTC,CSAISYEQYF
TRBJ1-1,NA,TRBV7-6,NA,TGTGCCAGCAGCCCCGGACAAGGGTTAGAGGCTTTCTTT,CASSPGQGLEAFF
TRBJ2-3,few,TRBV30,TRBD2,TGTGCCTGGACCCCCCAACCTAGCGGGAGGGCCTCAGATACGCAGTATTTT,CAWTPQPSGRASDTQYF
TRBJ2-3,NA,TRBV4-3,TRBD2,TGCGCCACCGTCCACGATACAGAAGCGGGGTCTAGCACAGATACGCAGTATTTT,CATVHDTEAGSSTDTQYF
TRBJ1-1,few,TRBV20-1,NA,TGCAGTGCTGGGGACCGCACTGAAGCTTTCTTT,CSAGDRTEAFF
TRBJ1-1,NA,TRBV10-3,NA,TGTGCCATCAGTGAGTCCTTATCCGGTCAGGCGGAAGCTTTCTTT,CAISESLSGQAEAFF
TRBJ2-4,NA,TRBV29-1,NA,TGCAGCGTTGAAGTCCGGGACTCACAGGACATTCAGTACTTC,CSVEVRDSQDIQYF
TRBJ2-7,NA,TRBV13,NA,TGTGCCAGCAGCTTAAGCGGTGCGGAACACTTTGGGCAGTACTTC,CASSLSGAEHFGQYF
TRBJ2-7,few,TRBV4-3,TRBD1,TGCGCCAGCAGCCAAGGGACAGGCGATCAGATGTACGAGCAGTACTTC,CASSQGTGDQMYEQYF
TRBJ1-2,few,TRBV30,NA,TGTGCCTGGAGCCCAGGACCCAACCTGAGGGGCTACACCTTC,CAWSPGPNLRGYTF
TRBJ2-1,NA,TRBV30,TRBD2,TGTGCCTGGAGGTCAGGACTAGCGATCAATGAGCAGTTCTTC,CAWRSGLAINEQFF
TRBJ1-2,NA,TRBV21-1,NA,TGTGCCAGCAGCAAACTTGGGGACAGCTATGGCTACACCTTC,CASSKLGDSYGYTF
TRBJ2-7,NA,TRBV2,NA,TGTGCCAGCAGTGAGACAGTACTAAACGAGCAGTACTTC,CASSETVLNEQYF
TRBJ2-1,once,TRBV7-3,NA,TGTGCCAGCAGCTTACAGGGCTCCTACAATGAGCAGTTCTTC,CASSLQGSYNEQFF
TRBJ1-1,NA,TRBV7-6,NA,TGTGCCAGCAGCGACTCGTCCGCCGCAGGGGCGAACACTGAAGCTTTCTTT,CASSDSSAAGANTEAFF
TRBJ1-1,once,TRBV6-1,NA,TGTGCCAGCAGTGATTTTTCAAGTGAAGCTTTCTTT,CASSDFSSEAFF
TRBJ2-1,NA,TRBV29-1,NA,TGCAGCGTTGAAGATCGGGCGAGCTCCTACAATGAGCAGTTCTTC,CSVEDRASSYNEQFF
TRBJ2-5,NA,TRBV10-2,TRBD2,TGCGCCAGCAGTGAGTCTTACTTAGCGGGAGAACTGGAGACCCAGTACTTC,CASSESYLAGELETQYF
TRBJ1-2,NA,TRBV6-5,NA,TGTGCCAGCAGTTCCGACCCCAACGGAGGCTACACCTTC,CASSSDPNGGYTF
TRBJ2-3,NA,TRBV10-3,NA,TGTGCCATCAGTGTGGCCACAGATACGCAGTATTTT,CAISVATDTQYF
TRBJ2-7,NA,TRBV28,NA,TGTGCCAGCAGTTTAGGACCTAGACCCTACGAGCAGTACTTC,CASSLGPRPYEQYF
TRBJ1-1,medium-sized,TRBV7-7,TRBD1,TGTGCTAGCAGCTTACAGGGGTTGGGGACTGAAGCTTTCTTT,CASSLQGLGTEAFF
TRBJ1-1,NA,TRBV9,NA,TGTGCCAGCAGCAAGACAGAGGGGACTGAAGCTTTCTTT,CASSKTEGTEAFF
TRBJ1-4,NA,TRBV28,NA,TGTGCCAGCAGTTTCCAAATCTTAGTCGGGGCAACTAATGAAAAACTGTTTTTT,CASSFQILVGATNEKLFF
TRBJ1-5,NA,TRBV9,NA,TGTGCCAGCGGCGGAGAGGGGTTCAATCAGCCCCAGCATTTT,CASGGEGFNQPQHF
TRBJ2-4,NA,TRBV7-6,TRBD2,TGTGCCAGCAGCCCAGTTGAGCGGGGTCTAGCCAAAAACATTCAGTACTTC,CASSPVERGLAKNIQYF
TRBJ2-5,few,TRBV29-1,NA,TGCAGCGGATCGACCACCAGGGAAGAGACCCAGTACTTC,CSGSTTREETQYF
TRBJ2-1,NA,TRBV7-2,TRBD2,TGTGCCAGCAGCCCGACGCTAGCGGGAGGTTTCAATGAGCAGTTCTTC,CASSPTLAGGFNEQFF
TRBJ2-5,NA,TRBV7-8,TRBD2,TGTGCCAGCAGCTCTGGACTAGCGGGAGGCCCCCAAGAGACCCAGTACTTC,CASSSGLAGGPQETQYF
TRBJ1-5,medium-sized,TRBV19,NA,TGTGCCAGTAGTATAGCGGAGACAGTATATAGCAATCAGCCCCAGCATTTT,CASSIAETVYSNQPQHF
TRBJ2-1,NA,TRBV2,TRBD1,TGTGCCAGCAGTGGCCACCGGGACAGGGGAATAGGGGGGGAGCAGTTCTTC,CASSGHRDRGIGGEQFF
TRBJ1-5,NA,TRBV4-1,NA,TGCGCCAGCAGCCAAGGAGTTGGAGCCATCAATCAGCCCCAGCATTTT,CASSQGVGAINQPQHF
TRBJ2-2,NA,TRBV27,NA,TGTGCCAGCAGTCCTGGGGTGGGGGGAGCCGGGGAGCTGTTTTTT,CASSPGVGGAGELFF
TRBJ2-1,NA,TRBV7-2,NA,TGTGCCAGCAGCTGGGGTGTCAATGAGCAGTTCTTC,CASSWGVNEQFF
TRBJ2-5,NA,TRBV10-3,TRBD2,TGTGCCATCAGTGAGTCTCGCGGGAGTAGGGAGACCCAGTACTTC,CAISESRGSRETQYF
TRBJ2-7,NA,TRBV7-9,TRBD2,TGTGCCAGCAGCTCGGGGAGCGGGAGGAGGAACGAGCAGTACTTC,CASSSGSGRRNEQYF
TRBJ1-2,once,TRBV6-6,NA,TGTGCCAGCAGTCCCCTCGGGGGGGGTGACTATGGCTACACCTTC,CASSPLGGGDYGYTF
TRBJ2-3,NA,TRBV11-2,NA,TGTGCCAGCAGCTTAATCCCGGCCCCCACAGATACGCAGTATTTT,CASSLIPAPTDTQYF
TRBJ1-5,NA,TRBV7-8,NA,TGTGCCAGCAGCTTAGGGCAGGGGACGAGCAATCAGCCCCAGCATTTT,CASSLGQGTSNQPQHF
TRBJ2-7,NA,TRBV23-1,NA,TGCGCCAGCAGTCAAAAAGCCAGGGGAATCCACGAGCAGTACTTC,CASSQKARGIHEQYF